The source of this T cell receptor beta chain is a study of Graves' ophthalmopathy and Graves' hyperthyroidism (dated 2018 in TCRdb). With respect to the entire study: Stable hyperthyroidism was defined as no progression to ophthalmopathy within 18 months of follow-up. T-cell repertoires of thyroid tissue and blood were compared in over 5 hyperthyroidism patients. Once sampling was done, hyperthyroidism patients were given methimazole at a starting dose of 30 mg daily, while ophthalmopathy patients were given high-dose intravenous methylprednisolone. The study used TCR beta repertoire signatures to distinguish Graves' ophthalmopathy from Graves' hyperthyroidism and to predict progression to ophthalmopathy. To explore V-J signatures that distinguish ophthalmopathy from hyperthyroidism, a discovery set of about a hundred patients was enrolled, made up of 40 to 45 with ophthalmopathy and around 57 with stable hyperthyroidism. In total, over 130 blood samples were TCR-sequenced: 40 to 45 ophthalmopathy, some 80 hyperthyroidism and 17 hyperthyroidism-to-ophthalmopathy patients. For independent validation, a separate cohort was made up of approximately 19 hyperthyroidism patients plus 17 patients who later progressed from hyperthyroidism to ophthalmopathy.

Hyperthyroidism patients were newly diagnosed, with disease duration under 2 months, and aged 18 to 65 years. Patients with other autoimmune diseases, uncontrolled infections, pregnancy or lactation were excluded. Clinical symptoms, serum thyroxine, TRAb, thyroid ultrasound and orbital computed tomography formed the basis of the diagnosis. Total RNA was extracted using Trizol reagent, and RNA quality was checked on an Agilent 2100 Bioanalyzer. This clonotype was detected a few times. Its binding antigen is unknown. This CDR3 is missing its conserved last phenylalanine or tryptophan, likely due to a read error. No DNA is shown, since the ends of the CDR3 on it are uncertain; the CDR3 is the one TCRdb lists. From the germline V gene, CDR1 is SGDLS and CDR2 is YYNGEE. The CDR3 comprises 9 residues, both ends counted. What the study reported, not specific to this receptor: The 13-signature model separated ophthalmopathy from stable hyperthyroidism with approximately 90% sensitivity and around 84% specificity in cross-validation, and 80%/75% in the test set. In validation, the model predicted ophthalmopathy progression with 70.59% sensitivity and 72.22% specificity; some twelve predicted patients were CT-confirmed with GO in a median of around 6 months. Most of the expanded thyroid clonotypes with a frequency above 0.001 were also detected in blood, and it was suggested that the thyroid immune response may be reflected by blood repertoires. No statistical method was used to set the sample size in advance, and the investigators knew which group each participant was assigned to.

For repertoire sequencing, TCR beta CDR3 regions were amplified from RNA transcripts. HTBI primers and the Qiagen OneStep RT-PCR kit were used in a first-round RT-PCR, which was followed by a second-round multiplex PCR, size selection and purification. Libraries were sequenced paired-end with 100 bp reads on an Illumina HiSeq2000. The authors' analysis ran thus. Reads were processed with SOAPnuke, discarding reads with adapters, uncalled bases, mean Phred below 15, or no exact constant-primer or identifier match. COPE v1.2.5 was used to merge high-quality paired reads. Each unique nucleotide sequence was defined as a clonotype, and clonotypes were aligned to IMGT TRB V, D and J references with MiTCR v1.1. Analysis was restricted to V-J combinations with a frequency above 0.0001, which covered just over 98% of repertoires. For each V-J combination, a TCR clonal expansion and chaos score was defined as F50 clonal expansion divided by the chaos observed in the TCRdist matrix. Features were reduced by Welch's t-statistics and random forest to some 13 V-J combinations, which fed a naive Bayes classifier. The Morisita-Horn index was used to measure how similar the thyroid and blood repertoires were. The raw public reads went through TCRdb reprocessing: fastp at Q25, MiXCR clone calling, in-frame beta chains kept. Each CDR3 protein gets just one entry, which takes the most common genes and DNA from the rows behind it. These V and J calls originate from TCRdb's pipeline instead of the authors' own analysis. The sample records around 1,200,000 distinct CDR3 sequences, 35% to 45% of which are singletons. The ten largest clones take up 11% of the sample.

This receptor was taken from an adult man with Graves' hyperthyroidism. This receptor chain uses TRBV9 and TRBJ2-2; the table's D call of TRBD1 was not tested on the DNA. Sample: peripheral blood or thyroid tissue (not recorded which). The CDR3 has the sequence CASSQGPGQ.